The 25 T cell receptor beta chains listed next were all sequenced from one sample in a study of early T cells in non-severe SARS-CoV-2 infection. Each CDR3 protein is one row after TCRdb ran MiXCR on the 5' RACE reads. The sample lists more than 35,000 distinct CDR3 sequences, 3% to 4.5% seen once, with about 9.1% in the top ten. The sample taken for sequencing was whole blood. These receptors came from an adult who was a healthcare worker with PCR-confirmed SARS-CoV-2 infection or an uninfected control (not recorded which).

This clonotype was counted many times. The genes are TRBV11-2 and TRBJ2-7; D is undetermined. V was cut by 5 bases and J by 0 bases, with 8 bases left in between. From germline, CDR1 is SGHAT and CDR2 FQNNGV. The CDR3 totals 13 residues. The chain's CDR3 is CASSLLPSYEQYF. CDR3 DNA: TGTGCCAGCAGCCTCCTGCCCTCCTACGAGCAGTACTTC.

In this sample, this clonotype turned up many times. The chain recombines TRBV20-1 with TRBJ1-6; D is unresolved. V lost 2 bases to trimming and J lost 6 bases, with 11 bases between them. CDR1 and CDR2 (germline): DFQATT, SNEGSKA (reference sequence). CDR3 length equals 14 residues. The DNA of the CDR3 is TGCAGTGCTAGAAACAGCGATTCTAATTCACCCCTCCACTTT. It specifies CSARNSDSNSPLHF.

This clonotype was counted ten times or more. The chain has TRBV6-5 and TRBJ2-1, with a possible D match to TRBD1 (6 bases). The V gene lost 2 bases and the J gene lost 6 bases, with 8 bases spanning the gap. Germline-derived CDR1 and CDR2 are MNHEY and SVGAGI. The CDR3 contains 13 residues. The CDR3 DNA reads as TGTGCCAGCAGTTACGCCAGGGGCAATGAGCAGTTCTTC. Its translation: CASSYARGNEQFF.

This clonotype was counted ten times or more. This chain links TRBV9 with TRBJ2-1, with D unclear. CDR3 length: 13 amino acids. Deletions cut 0 bases from V and 6 bases from J, with 7 bases between. The germline CDR1 and CDR2 sequences are SGDLS and YYNGEE. The CDR3 DNA reads TGTGCCAGCAGCGTAGCAGTCTCCAATGAGCAGTTCTTC. Protein: CASSVAVSNEQFF.

The chain uses TRBV10-3 and TRBJ2-7; D remains unclear. CDR1 is ENHRY, CDR2 SYGVKD, per germline. CDR3 length equals 16 residues. The V and J ends lost 0 bases and 0 bases respectively, with 12 bases between them. The CDR3 loop reads CAISESGSLYSYEQYF. In DNA form, the CDR3 reads TGTGCCATCAGTGAGTCTGGCAGCCTTTACTCCTACGAGCAGTACTTC.

This clonotype was observed many times. The V gene is TRBV12-3 or TRBV12-4, the J gene TRBJ2-4, with D maybe TRBD1 (5 bases). Trimming cost V 5 bases and J 8 bases, with 10 bases left between them. The CDR3 spans 12 residues. This CDR3 is CASSTQGYIQYF. The DNA for the CDR3 is TGTGCCAGCAGTACCCAGGGTTACATTCAGTACTTC.

The chain combines TRBV29-1 with TRBJ2-2; TRBD2 might be the D (6 bases). There are 11 residues in the CDR3. Germline-derived CDR1 and CDR2 are SQVTM and ANQGSEA. Trimming pared 7 bases from V and 6 bases from J, leaving 9 bases between. CDR3 residues: CSGRGAGELFF. CDR3 DNA: TGCAGCGGGAGGGGTGCCGGGGAGCTGTTTTTT.

The table lists this clonotype with many counts. The chain employs TRBV12-5 and TRBJ2-1; 8 bases line up with TRBD2. The CDR3 contains 16 residues. With 0 bases clipped from V and 7 bases from J, the junction kept 8 bases outside the gene matches. CDR1 and CDR2 from the germline V gene are LGHNT and FRNRAP. CDR3 protein: CASGLVPAGGRNEQFF. The CDR3, as DNA: TGTGCTAGTGGTTTGGTACCGGCGGGAGGTCGGAATGAGCAGTTCTTC.

This clonotype was observed many times. The chain couples TRBV24-1 to TRBJ2-3; 10 bases are shared with TRBD2. The V gene end was trimmed by 5 bases and the J gene end by 10 bases; junction bases not matched to a gene: 17. The CDR3 consists of 17 residues. Germline values: CDR1 KGHDR, CDR2 SFDVKD. In DNA form, the CDR3 reads TGTGCCACCAGTGGGTCAGGAGCGGGAGGGCCGGCTAGCTCGCAGTATTTT. It yields the protein CATSGSGAGGPASSQYF.

This chain links TRBV10-3 with TRBJ1-4, with 10 bases identical to TRBD1. This CDR3 contains 16 residues. Trimming cost V 5 bases and J 6 bases; bases outside gene matches: 9. Per germline, CDR1 ENHRY and CDR2 SYGVKD. The CDR3 DNA is TGTGCCATCAGTCCCGGGACAGGGGACGGTCATGAAAAACTGTTTTTT. Protein product: CAISPGTGDGHEKLFF.

The sample holds many counts of this clonotype. The chain uses TRBV15 and TRBJ2-3; 8 bases align to TRBD1. Germline-derived CDR1 and CDR2 are LNHNV and YYDKDF (reference sequence). The V segment lost 3 bases and the J segment 2 bases; nucleotides outside the gene matches: 4. This CDR3 region has 15 residues. The CDR3: CATSRNRGDTDTQYF. The CDR3 coding sequence is TGTGCCACCAGCAGGAACAGGGGGGACACAGATACGCAGTATTTT.

This clonotype was found many times. The V and J genes are TRBV7-2 and TRBJ1-1, with D perhaps TRBD1 (5 bases). The germline V gene encodes CDR1 SGHTA and CDR2 FQGNSA. The CDR3 totals 16 residues. Trimming took 5 bases from V and 4 from J, leaving 20 bases between them. CDR3 nucleotide sequence: TGTGCCAGCAGCACGCGGCCCTCTGGACAAAGCACTGAAGCTTTCTTT. Translating it yields CASSTRPSGQSTEAFF.

This clonotype was seen at least ten times. CDR3 DNA: TGCAGTGCTAGATCGGGTAGAACTCCTGGGGGGCTGTATTTT. The encoded protein is CSARSGRTPGGLYF. The chain is built from TRBV20-1 and TRBJ2-3, with D possibly being TRBD1 or TRBD2 (6 bases each). The ends were cut back, 2 bases at V and 14 bases at J, with 23 bases in the middle. This CDR3 is built from 14 residues. Looked up from germline, CDR1 is DFQATT and CDR2 is SNEGSKA (reference sequence).

V usage is TRBV19 and J usage is TRBJ1-2; TRBD1 matches 8 bases. The germline gives CDR1 LNHDA, CDR2 SQIVND (reference sequence). The V segment lost 5 bases and the J segment 1 base; nucleotides outside the gene matches: 6. The CDR3 spans 15 residues. The CDR3 is CASSFSDRDNYGYTF. CDR3 coding DNA: TGTGCCAGTAGTTTCTCGGACAGGGATAACTATGGCTACACCTTC.

This clonotype was seen a handful of times. V and J are TRBV12-3 or TRBV12-4 and TRBJ2-1, with 9 bases identical to TRBD2. The CDR3 is made up of 15 amino acids. With 6 bases clipped from V and 4 bases from J, the junction kept 7 bases outside the gene matches. The CDR3 is CASSLAGMGYNEQFF. DNA of the CDR3: TGTGCCAGCAGCCTAGCGGGGATGGGATACAATGAGCAGTTCTTC.

The chain joins TRBV6-5 to TRBJ2-3, with TRBD1 as a possible D gene (5 bases). The CDR3 totals 15 residues. V was trimmed by 6 bases and J by 2 bases, leaving 15 bases between them. The V gene's germline CDR1 is MNHEY and CDR2 SVGAGI. CDR3 coding DNA: TGTGCCAGCAGCCCCGGACAAGCAAACACAGATACGCAGTATTTT. This translates into CASSPGQANTDTQYF.

This clonotype was picked up many times. This chain links TRBV25-1 with TRBJ2-1; tentatively, D is TRBD1 (6 bases). V dropped 4 bases and J dropped 4 bases, with 20 bases sitting between them. Germline V lookup: CDR1 MGHDK, CDR2 SYGVNS. The CDR3 covers 17 residues. CDR3 sequence: CASSGGTFRGTYNEQFF. CDR3 nucleotides: TGTGCCAGCAGTGGAGGGACATTTAGGGGCACTTACAATGAGCAGTTCTTC.

The V and J genes are TRBV20-1 and TRBJ2-2; D is uncertain. Germline V gives CDR1 DFQATT, CDR2 SNEGSKA (reference sequence). This CDR3 has 14 residues. V dropped 4 bases and J dropped 2 bases, with 11 bases sitting between them. CDR3 residues: CSAKKQTNTGELFF. As DNA, the CDR3 is TGCAGTGCTAAAAAACAGACAAACACCGGGGAGCTGTTTTTT.

Sample share makes this clonotype medium-sized. The V gene is TRBV5-8, the J gene TRBJ2-1; 9 bases agree with TRBD1. Germline V lookup: CDR1 SGHTS, CDR2 YDEGEE. The length of the CDR3 is 14 residues. J was trimmed by 5 bases and V by 0 bases; bases with no gene match: 0. In DNA form, the CDR3 reads TGTGCCAGCAGCTTGGGGACAGGGGACAATGAGCAGTTCTTC. This encodes CASSLGTGDNEQFF.

This clonotype was counted at least ten times. The chain links TRBV5-5 to TRBJ2-3; D call uncertain. The CDR3 covers 15 residues. V gave up 0 bases and J gave up 2 bases, with 10 bases separating them. Looked up from germline, CDR1 is SGHKS and CDR2 is YYEKEE (reference sequence). The CDR3 DNA sequence: TGTGCCAGCAGCTTGGTGTCAGGATACACAGATACGCAGTATTTT. As protein: CASSLVSGYTDTQYF.

Many counts were recorded for this clonotype. The chain has TRBV7-9 and TRBJ1-1, with D unresolved. CDR1 and CDR2 (germline): SEHNR, FQNEAQ (reference sequence). The CDR3 sequence is 14 residues long. Trimming removed 5 bases from V and 0 bases from J, with 10 bases in between. The CDR3 reads CASSRATLNTEAFF. The CDR3 bases are TGTGCCAGCAGCCGGGCCACCTTGAACACTGAAGCTTTCTTT.

This clonotype occurred many times. CDR3 coding DNA: TGTGCCAGCAGTTTCGGTCTATACAATGAGCAGTTCTTC. This sequence encodes CASSFGLYNEQFF. The chain couples TRBV12-3 or TRBV12-4 to TRBJ2-1; no clear D. Trimming stripped 3 bases from V and 4 bases from J, with 7 bases between. CDR3 length: 13 amino acids.

This clonotype occurred many times. The chain joins TRBV9 to TRBJ2-5; D is perhaps TRBD1 (7 bases). CDR1 is SGDLS, CDR2 YYNGEE, per germline. V was cut by 6 bases and J by 2 bases, with 14 bases left in between. This CDR3 has 14 amino acids. Written as DNA, the CDR3 is TGTGCCAGCAATGGCAGGGGGGCGCAAGAGACCCAGTACTTC. Its translation is CASNGRGAQETQYF.

This clonotype was seen ten or more times. CDR3 DNA sequence: TGTGCCAGCAGCGCACCCAGCACAGATACGCAGTATTTT. This gives the protein CASSAPSTDTQYF. The chain couples TRBV4-2 to TRBJ2-3; D remains unclear. Germline lookup yields CDR1 LGHNA and CDR2 YNFKEQ. The CDR3 length is 13 residues. Trimming pared 5 bases from V and 0 bases from J, leaving 6 bases between.

This rearrangement joins TRBV3-1 to TRBJ2-4; TRBD1 matches 9 bases. The CDR3 sequence is 17 residues long. CDR1 LGHDT and CDR2 YNNKEL come from the germline V gene (reference sequence). V shed 1 base and J 3 bases; nucleotides not matched to a gene: 7. The CDR3 here is CASSQGGWDRVKNIQYF. CDR3 nucleotides: TGTGCCAGCAGCCAAGGGGGGTGGGACAGGGTCAAAAACATTCAGTACTTC.